The clone carrying this T cell receptor (beta chain) was counted ten times or more. The sample originates from a study of early T cells in non-severe SARS-CoV-2 infection. TCRdb redid the calling of the 5' RACE reads with MiXCR, one entry per CDR3 protein. The sample holds tens of thousands of distinct CDR3 sequences, less than 6.5% seen once. The CDR3 contains 14 residues. The germline gives CDR1 KGHSH, CDR2 LQKENI. Trimming left V 6 bases short and J 2 bases short, with 13 bases between. The receptor comes from an adult who was a healthcare worker with PCR-confirmed SARS-CoV-2 infection or an uninfected control (not recorded which). The sample in question was whole blood, obtained at baseline. This rearrangement joins TRBV18 to TRBJ2-5, with no clear D. Written as DNA, the CDR3 is TGTGCCAGCTCGGCTAATGGACGGCAAGAGACCCAGTACTTC. Protein sequence: CASSANGRQETQYF.